This T cell receptor beta chain comes out of a study of control samples from healthy donors and cancer patients. V lost 1 base to trimming and J lost 8 bases, with 23 bases between them. The V gene's germline CDR1 is MGHRA and CDR2 YSYEKL. The CDR3 runs 17 residues. Sequenced by immunoSEQ multiplex PCR; TCRdb stores in-frame clones only, minus some. The repertoire holds some 90,000 clones, with roughly 89% as singletons. Material for sequencing was blood. This sequence was found in a woman aged 60 to 75 in good health. The genes are TRBV4-1 and TRBJ1-2; D not certain. The CDR3 DNA reads TGCGCCAGCAGCCAAGTTTTAGGACCAACGGCCTCGCAGGGCTACACCTTC. Amino acids: CASSQVLGPTASQGYTF.